These 27 T cell receptor beta chains came from one sample sequenced in a study of blood T cell repertoires in COVID-19. Measured with immunoSEQ multiplex PCR; TCRdb has only the in-frame clones, and not every one. The repertoire has approximately 150,000 clones, roughly 80% of them found once; the top ten carry roughly 4.8%. Sequences were obtained from peripheral blood. These receptors were taken from a human donor in a cohort sampled during active COVID-19.

V is TRBV2 and J is TRBJ2-7; TRBD1 might be the D (5 bases). V shed 2 bases and J shed 1 base, with 9 bases lying between them. The CDR3 extends over 14 amino acids. Looked up from germline, CDR1 is SNHLY and CDR2 is FYNNEI. CDR3 protein: CASSELRQSYEQYF. The CDR3, as DNA: TGTGCCAGCAGTGAATTGCGACAGTCCTACGAGCAGTACTTC.

The chain joins TRBV6-5 to TRBJ2-7; no reliable D call. V lost 0 bases to trimming and J lost 2 bases, with 8 bases between them. Germline lookup yields CDR1 MNHEY and CDR2 SVGAGI. The CDR3 loop spans 14 amino acids. This chain's CDR3 is CASSYSGRTYEQYF. CDR3 nucleotide sequence: TGTGCCAGCAGTTACTCTGGCAGAACCTACGAGCAGTACTTC.

This chain joins TRBV12-3 or TRBV12-4 and TRBJ1-1; 9 bases map to TRBD1. Trimming took 10 bases from V and 4 from J; bases not matched to a gene: 4. This CDR3 comprises 12 residues. The CDR3 sequence: CAIGQGFTEAFF. In DNA, the CDR3 is TGTGCCATCGGACAGGGGTTCACTGAAGCTTTCTTT.

J is TRBJ2-1 and V is TRBV4-1, with no clear D. Germline CDR1 and CDR2: MGHRA and YSYEKL. Trimming removed 0 bases from V and 1 base from J, with 16 bases in between. This CDR3 spans 18 amino acids. In DNA form, the CDR3 reads TGCGCCAGCAGCCAAGAAACCGTAACCAGGCTTTCCTACAATGAGCAGTTCTTC. This translates into CASSQETVTRLSYNEQFF.

The rearrangement joins TRBV2 to TRBJ2-3; 7 bases line up with TRBD2. The CDR3 runs 15 residues. Trimming at V came to 4 bases and at J to 4 bases, leaving 8 bases not matched to a gene. Per germline, CDR1 SNHLY and CDR2 FYNNEI. The CDR3 loop is CASSGPAGRADTQYF. In DNA form, the CDR3 reads TGTGCCAGCAGTGGGCCAGCGGGGCGAGCAGATACGCAGTATTTT.

The chain uses TRBV6-5 and TRBJ2-7; 7 bases line up with TRBD1. V shed 5 bases, J shed 3 bases, and the junction held 7 bases outside the gene matches. The germline CDR1 and CDR2 sequences are MNHEY and SVGAGI. The CDR3 extends over 14 amino acids. The CDR3 nucleotides are TGTGCCAGCAGTCGACAGGGCCAGCTCTACGAGCAGTACGTC. Translation gives CASSRQGQLYEQYV.

The chain couples TRBV21-1 to TRBJ2-5; the table assigns TRBD2, which was not confirmed against the DNA. TRBV21-1 is given as a pseudogene. The CDR3 has 19 amino acids. The CDR3 is CASSMGGLAGGGVGETQYF. The CDR3 DNA follows: TGTGCCAGCAGCATGGGGGGGCTGGCGGGAGGGGGAGTGGGAGAGACCCAGTACTTC.

The chain joins TRBV28 to TRBJ1-2, with 8 bases fitting TRBD1. Germline values: CDR1 MDHEN, CDR2 SYDVKM. J was trimmed by 8 bases and V by 2 bases; bases with no gene match: 13. The CDR3 has 16 amino acids. The CDR3 protein is CASSLRARQGARGYTF. The DNA for the CDR3 is TGTGCCAGCAGTTTACGGGCGAGGCAGGGGGCGCGCGGCTACACCTTC.

The rearrangement links TRBV19 to TRBJ2-3; the match to TRBD1 covers 7 bases. Unmatched junction bases numbered 3, after V lost 3 bases and J lost 3 bases. The germline CDR1 and CDR2 sequences are LNHDA and SQIVND (reference sequence). This CDR3 is built from 14 residues. The CDR3 DNA is TGTGCCAGTAGTATGACAGGGAAGACAGATACGCAGTATTTT. It specifies CASSMTGKTDTQYF.

This chain uses TRBV19 with TRBJ1-2, with a tentative D call TRBD1 (5 bases). This CDR3 has 12 amino acids. Germline V gene lookup returns CDR1 LNHDA and CDR2 SQIVND (reference sequence). Trimming cost V 9 bases and J 7 bases, with 15 bases left between them. The CDR3 DNA reads as TGTGCCAGCGCGTTAGGGGTAGGTGGCTACACCTTC. Its translation: CASALGVGGYTF. The full variable domain, in which reference TRBV19 and TRBJ1-2 provide the parts outside the CDR3, is DGGITQSPKYLFRKEGQNVTLSCEQNLNHDAMYWYRQDPGQGLRLIYYSQIVNDFQKGDIAEGYSVSREKKESFPLTVTSAQKNPTAFYLCASALGVGGYTFGSGTRLTVV.

The gene calls are TRBV3-1 (or the pseudogene TRBV3-2) and TRBJ2-1, with 11 bases matching TRBD2. With V trimmed by 3 bases and J by 7 bases, 5 bases remained unmatched. The CDR3 loop spans 15 amino acids. Germline lookup yields CDR1 LGHDT and CDR2 YNNKEL (reference sequence). DNA for the CDR3: TGTGCCAGCAGCCACACTAGCGGGAGTAGAAATGAGCAGTTCTTC. This sequence encodes CASSHTSGSRNEQFF.

The chain has TRBV21-1 and TRBJ2-7; the table names TRBD1, a call not compared with the DNA. TRBV21-1 is noted as a pseudogene. The CDR3 length is 11 residues. DNA of the CDR3: TGTGCCGGCTCACAGGGGTACGAGCAGTACGTC. This sequence encodes CAGSQGYEQYV.

This chain joins TRBV6-5 and TRBJ1-1; D is perhaps TRBD1 (5 bases). V lost 7 bases and J 7 bases, leaving 13 bases between the germline ends. CDR3 length: 12 residues. Germline V CDR1 and CDR2: MNHEY, SVGAGI. The CDR3 loop reads CASTGGTDEAFF. CDR3 DNA sequence: TGTGCCAGCACCGGAGGGACGGATGAAGCTTTCTTT.

This clone appeared a few times. J is TRBJ1-2 and V is TRBV23-1, with D uncertain. TRBV23-1 carries the ORF label, with uncertain function. The length of the CDR3 is 12 residues. Trimming shortened V by 10 bases and J by 6 bases, and 15 bases separated the two germline ends. The CDR3 bases are TGCGCCACCCCGACGGGTGGCGATGGCTACACCTTC. Residues: CATPTGGDGYTF.

This clone has only a few counts. The chain carries TRBV29-1 and TRBJ1-1; no firm D call. The CDR3 loop spans 13 amino acids. V was clipped by 5 bases and J by 1 base, with 11 bases between them. CDR1 and CDR2 (germline): SQVTM, ANQGSEA. The chain's CDR3 is CSVTLGGNTEAFF. In nucleotides, the CDR3 is TGCAGCGTTACACTAGGTGGGAACACTGAAGCTTTCTTT.

The rearrangement joins TRBV19 to TRBJ2-7, with D unclear. Germline-derived CDR1 and CDR2 are LNHDA and SQIVND (reference sequence). The CDR3 covers 14 residues. V lost 6 bases and J lost 1, with 13 bases in between. The CDR3 DNA reads TGTGCCAGTAGCTCAGCAATCGGGTCCTACGAGCAGTACTTC. Its translation: CASSSAIGSYEQYF.

The V gene is TRBV5-6, the J gene TRBJ1-6; 7 nucleotides align to TRBD1. CDR1 and CDR2 (germline): SGHDT, YYEEEE. V was pared by 2 bases and J by 6 bases, with 8 bases of the junction left unmatched. The CDR3 loop spans 16 amino acids. The CDR3 sequence is CASSFWQGGLNSPLHF. The DNA for the CDR3 is TGTGCCAGCAGCTTCTGGCAGGGGGGTCTTAATTCACCCCTCCACTTT.

The chain couples TRBV6-5 to TRBJ1-4; D not resolved. This CDR3 spans 14 amino acids. Looked up from germline, CDR1 is MNHEY and CDR2 is SVGAGI. The ends were cut back, 4 bases at V and 6 bases at J, with 12 bases in the middle. In DNA, the CDR3 is TGTGCCAGCAGTTCACCCGGAGGTTATGAAAAACTGTTTTTT. It specifies CASSSPGGYEKLFF.

This chain links TRBV4-2 with TRBJ2-7; tentatively, D is TRBD2 (6 bases). Per germline, CDR1 LGHNA and CDR2 YNFKEQ. This CDR3 contains 15 residues. The V end lost 4 bases, the J end lost 6 bases, and 19 bases lay between the germline ends. Here the CDR3 reads CASSPFGGERGEQYF. CDR3 nucleotides: TGTGCCAGCAGCCCCTTTGGAGGGGAAAGGGGCGAGCAGTACTTC.

The chain links TRBV28 to TRBJ1-5; 12 bases are shared with TRBD1. J gave up 6 bases and V 0 bases, and 3 bases lay outside the gene matches. Germline V gene data show CDR1 as MDHEN and CDR2 as SYDVKM. The CDR3 contains 16 residues. CDR3 nucleotide sequence: TGTGCCAGCAGTTTATGGGGACAGGGGGCATTTCAGCCCCAGCATTTT. This codes for CASSLWGQGAFQPQHF.

This clone occurred a few times. The rearrangement joins TRBV5-1 to TRBJ1-6; maybe TRBD1 (5 bases). The length of the CDR3 is 15 residues. V was pared by 1 base and J by 10 bases, with 15 bases between. From germline, CDR1 is SGHRS and CDR2 YFSETQ. The chain's CDR3 is CASSLTTDRISPLHF. The CDR3 DNA sequence: TGCGCCAGCAGCTTGACGACAGACAGAATCTCACCCCTCCACTTT.

The chain employs TRBV5-1 and TRBJ2-2, with no clear D. The CDR3 has 17 residues. V was pared by 3 bases and J by 2 bases, with 17 bases between. Germline V gene sequence: CDR1 SGHRS, CDR2 YFSETQ. The CDR3 loop reads CASSSGVLSLNTGELFF. The CDR3 bases are TGCGCCAGCAGCTCAGGCGTACTTTCCCTAAACACCGGGGAGCTGTTTTTT.

This chain uses TRBV24-1 with TRBJ2-1, with TRBD2 identical over 7 bases. Losses at the gene ends were 4 bases for V and 2 bases for J; bases not matched to a gene: 7. The CDR3 runs to 16 residues. Germline loops: CDR1 KGHDR, CDR2 SFDVKD. The CDR3 protein is CATSEGGLLTYNEQFF. CDR3 nucleotides: TGTGCCACCAGTGAGGGAGGGCTATTAACCTACAATGAGCAGTTCTTC.

V usage is TRBV11-2 and J usage is TRBJ2-7; 10 nucleotides agree with TRBD1. The germline V gene has CDR1 SGHAT and CDR2 FQNNGV. This CDR3 region has 13 residues. Trimming took 5 bases from V and 5 from J; bases not matched to a gene: 3. This CDR3 reads CASSPGQGNEQYF. The DNA of the CDR3 is TGTGCCAGCAGCCCGGGACAGGGGAACGAGCAGTACTTC.

This rearrangement joins TRBV5-1 to TRBJ2-2; TRBD1 might be the D (6 bases). Germline V gene sequence: CDR1 SGHRS, CDR2 YFSETQ. This CDR3 contains 13 residues. Deletions cut 3 bases from V and 7 bases from J, with 10 bases between. The CDR3 nucleotides read TGCGCCAGCAGCTATCGACAGGACGGGGAGCTGTTTTTT. It encodes CASSYRQDGELFF.

In nucleotides, the CDR3 is TGTGCCAGCAGCTTAGCGGGAGTGACCACAGATACGCAGTATTTT. This gives the protein CASSLAGVTTDTQYF. The chain combines TRBV5-6 with TRBJ2-3; 8 bases align to TRBD2. Germline V gives CDR1 SGHDT, CDR2 YYEEEE. This CDR3 contains 15 residues. Losses at the gene ends were 2 bases for V and 2 bases for J; bases not matched to a gene: 4.

The chain carries TRBV11-2 and TRBJ2-1; D is unresolved. In germline, CDR1 is SGHAT, CDR2 FQNNGV. V lost 2 bases to trimming and J lost 2 bases, with 13 bases between them. CDR3 length: 16 residues. Here the CDR3 DNA reads TGTGCCAGCAGCTTAACGATGGCGGCCGCCTACAATGAGCAGTTCTTC. As protein: CASSLTMAAAYNEQFF.